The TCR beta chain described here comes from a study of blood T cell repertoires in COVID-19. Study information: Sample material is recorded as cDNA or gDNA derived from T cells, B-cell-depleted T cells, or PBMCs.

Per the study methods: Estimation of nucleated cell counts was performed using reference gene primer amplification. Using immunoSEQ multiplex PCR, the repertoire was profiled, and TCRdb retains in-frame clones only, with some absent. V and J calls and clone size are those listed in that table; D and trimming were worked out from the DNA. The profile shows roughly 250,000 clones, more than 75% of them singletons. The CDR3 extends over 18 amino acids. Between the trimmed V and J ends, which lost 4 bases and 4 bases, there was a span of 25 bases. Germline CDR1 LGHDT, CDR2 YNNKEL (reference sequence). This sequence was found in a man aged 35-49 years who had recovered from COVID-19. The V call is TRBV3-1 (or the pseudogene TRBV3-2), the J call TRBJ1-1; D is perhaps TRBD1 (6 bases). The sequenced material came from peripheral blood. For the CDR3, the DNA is TGTGCCAGCAGCCCTTTCACCCCGGGGGGCGGGCGCGGCACTGAAGCTTTCTTT. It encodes CASSPFTPGGGRGTEAFF.